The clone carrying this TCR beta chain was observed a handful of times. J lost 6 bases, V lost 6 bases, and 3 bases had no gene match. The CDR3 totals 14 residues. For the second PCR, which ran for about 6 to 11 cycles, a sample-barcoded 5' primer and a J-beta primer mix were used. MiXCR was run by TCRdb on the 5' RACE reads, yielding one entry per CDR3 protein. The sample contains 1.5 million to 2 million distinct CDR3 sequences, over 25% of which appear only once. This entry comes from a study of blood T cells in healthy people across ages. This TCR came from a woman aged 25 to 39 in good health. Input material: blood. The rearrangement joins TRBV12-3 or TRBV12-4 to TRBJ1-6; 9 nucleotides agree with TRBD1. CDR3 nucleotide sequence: TGTGCCAGCAGCCGACAGGGGGGTAATTCACCCCTCCACTTT. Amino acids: CASSRQGGNSPLHF.